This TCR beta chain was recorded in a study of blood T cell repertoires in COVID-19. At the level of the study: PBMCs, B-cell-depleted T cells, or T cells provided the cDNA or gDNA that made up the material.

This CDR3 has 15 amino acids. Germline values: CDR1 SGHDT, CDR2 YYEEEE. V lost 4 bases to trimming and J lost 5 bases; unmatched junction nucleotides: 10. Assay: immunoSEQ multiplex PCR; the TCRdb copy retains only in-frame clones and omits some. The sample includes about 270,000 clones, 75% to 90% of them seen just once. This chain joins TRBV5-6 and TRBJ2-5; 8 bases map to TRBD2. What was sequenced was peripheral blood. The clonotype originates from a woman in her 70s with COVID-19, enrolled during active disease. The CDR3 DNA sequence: TGTGCCAGCAGCGTTAGCGGGAAGGCTTGGGAGACCCAGTACTTC. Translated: CASSVSGKAWETQYF. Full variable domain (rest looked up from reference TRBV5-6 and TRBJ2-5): DAGVTQSPTHLIKTRGQQVTLRCSPKSGHDTVSWYQQALGQGPQFIFQYYEEEERQRGNFPDRFSGHQFPNYSSELNVNALLLGDSALYLCASSVSGKAWETQYFGPGTRLLVL.